The 3 T cell receptor beta chains in this list originate from one sample, sequenced in a study of regulatory T cells in long-lasting Graves disease. Sequencing libraries for TCR beta were prepared with iRepertoire HTBI primers and Arm-PCR of CDR3 regions. One entry per CDR3 protein results from TCRdb running MiXCR on the multiplex PCR reads. The table has around 420,000 distinct CDR3 sequences, roughly a sixth seen once. This sample's time point: newly diagnosed GD, antithyroid drugs for less than 3 months. Scientists built the TCR library using RNA that was extracted from PBMCs. The sequencing used peripheral blood mononuclear cells (PBMCs), collected at new diagnosis, from a patient treated with antithyroid drugs. The receptor source for this set is a female donor with Graves disease.

This clonotype was found many times. The V and J genes are TRBV2 and TRBJ2-1; D ambiguous. The CDR3 covers 14 residues. V lost 2 bases and J lost 4, with 9 bases in between. Per germline, CDR1 SNHLY and CDR2 FYNNEI. The CDR3 nucleotides are TGTGCCAGCAGTGAATTTGGCGGTTACAATGAGCAGTTCTTC. Encoded protein: CASSEFGGYNEQFF. The whole variable domain, filled in from reference TRBV2 and TRBJ2-1, reads EPEVTQTPSHQVTQMGQEVILRCVPISNHLYFYWYRQILGQKVEFLVSFYNNEISEKSEIFDDQFSVERPDGSNFTLKIRSTKLEDSAMYFCASSEFGGYNEQFFGPGTRLTVL.

The table lists this clonotype with many counts. The rearrangement uses TRBV2 and TRBJ1-5, with D unresolved. The CDR3 has 15 residues. The V end lost 4 bases, the J end lost 2 bases, and 12 bases lay between the germline ends. Germline V CDR1 and CDR2: SNHLY, FYNNEI. CDR3: CASSVSPKGNQPQHF. The CDR3 nucleotides are TGTGCCAGCAGTGTTTCCCCGAAGGGCAATCAGCCCCAGCATTTT.

The rearrangement joins TRBV27 to TRBJ1-2, with TRBD1 matching 7 bases. V lost 4 bases to trimming and J lost 4 bases; unmatched junction nucleotides: 3. The CDR3 contains 13 residues. CDR1 and CDR2 (germline): MNHEY, SMNVEV (reference sequence). The CDR3 is CASSSAGGYGYTF. The CDR3 coding sequence is TGTGCCAGCAGTTCGGCAGGGGGCTATGGCTACACCTTC.